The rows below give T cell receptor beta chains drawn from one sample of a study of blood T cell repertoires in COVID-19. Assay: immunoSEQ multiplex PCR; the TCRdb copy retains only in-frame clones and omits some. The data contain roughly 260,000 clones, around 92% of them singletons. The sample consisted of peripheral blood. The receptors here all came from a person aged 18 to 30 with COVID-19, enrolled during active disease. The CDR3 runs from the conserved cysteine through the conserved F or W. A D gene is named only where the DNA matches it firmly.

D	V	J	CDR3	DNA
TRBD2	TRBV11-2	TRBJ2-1	CASSTSPSGTYNEQFF	TGTGCCAGCAGCACGAGCCCTAGCGGGACCTACAATGAGCAGTTCTTC
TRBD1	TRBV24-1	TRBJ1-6	CATTPGQGFSSYNSPLHF	TGTGCCACCACCCCGGGACAGGGGTTTAGCTCCTATAATTCACCCCTCCACTTT
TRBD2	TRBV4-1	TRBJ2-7	CASSRVAGGPDEQYF	TGCGCCAGCAGCCGAGTAGCGGGAGGGCCTGACGAGCAGTACTTC
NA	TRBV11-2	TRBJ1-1	CASSLQGHKNTEAFF	TGTGCCAGCAGCCTACAGGGACATAAGAACACTGAAGCTTTCTTT
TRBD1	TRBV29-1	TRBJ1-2	CSVQGADYGYTF	TGCAGCGTCCAGGGGGCGGACTATGGCTACACCTTC
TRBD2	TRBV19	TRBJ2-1	CASSRTSGSYNEQFF	TGTGCCAGTAGTAGGACTAGCGGGAGTTACAATGAGCAGTTCTTC
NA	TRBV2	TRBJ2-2	CASSYLELETGELFF	TGTGCCAGCAGTTACCTAGAACTTGAAACCGGGGAGCTGTTTTTT
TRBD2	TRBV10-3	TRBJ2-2	CAISESLADPFANTGELFF	TGTGCCATCAGTGAGTCTCTAGCGGACCCGTTCGCGAACACCGGGGAGCTGTTTTTT
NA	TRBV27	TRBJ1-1	CASSLGGLSTEAFF	TGTGCCAGCAGCCTAGGGGGTTTGAGCACTGAAGCTTTCTTT
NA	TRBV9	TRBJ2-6	CASSSRGSGANVLTF	TGTGCCAGCAGCTCCCGGGGATCGGGGGCCAACGTCCTGACTTTC
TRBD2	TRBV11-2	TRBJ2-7	CASSLDLASGALGEQYF	TGTGCCAGCAGCTTAGATCTGGCTAGCGGGGCCCTGGGGGAGCAGTACTTC
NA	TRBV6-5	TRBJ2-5	CASSYVLEETQYF	TGTGCCAGCAGTTACGTCCTAGAAGAGACCCAGTACTTC